These 14 T cell receptor beta chains share one sample of origin, sequenced in a study of OX40 agonist ivuxolimab in advanced cancers. Sequencing was performed with immunoSEQ multiplex PCR; in TCRdb, only in-frame clones are kept and a portion is missing. The sample has about 50,000 clones, roughly 89% seen once; the top ten hold more than 5%. Sequencing used CD4+ or CD8+ T cells sorted from blood, obtained in a trial of the OX40 agonist ivuxolimab. The receptors shown here come from an adult with an advanced solid tumor such as melanoma, head and neck, liver or kidney cancer.

V and J are TRBV11-3 and TRBJ2-3, with TRBD2 identical over 7 bases. V shed 0 bases and J 4 bases; nucleotides not matched to a gene: 13. This CDR3 has 18 amino acids. The germline V gene encodes CDR1 SGHNT and CDR2 YENEEA. This CDR3 reads CASSLDFGLDEIPDTQYF. CDR3 DNA sequence: TGTGCCAGCAGCTTAGACTTCGGACTAGATGAAATTCCAGATACGCAGTATTTT. Together with reference TRBV11-3 and TRBJ2-3, the CDR3 gives the full variable domain: EAGVVQSPRYKIIEKKQPVAFWCNPISGHNTLYWYLQNLGQGPELLIRYENEEAVDDSQLPKDRFSAERLKGVDSTLKIQPAELGDSAVYLCASSLDFGLDEIPDTQYFGPGTRLTVL.

The chain uses TRBV12-2 and TRBJ1-1. TRBV12-2 is termed a pseudogene. The CDR3 consists of 11 residues. The CDR3 DNA reads as TGTGCAAGTCGCTGGGGAATAGAAGCTTTCTTT. Encoded protein: CASRWGIEAFF.

The chain uses TRBV29-1 and TRBJ2-7; 7 bases agree with TRBD2. CDR1 and CDR2 from the germline V gene are SQVTM and ANQGSEA. This CDR3 spans 13 amino acids. J lost 4 bases, V lost 1 base, and 4 bases had no gene match. The chain's CDR3 is CSVEGRESYEQYF. As DNA, the CDR3 is TGCAGCGTTGAAGGGCGGGAGAGTTACGAGCAGTACTTC.

The chain employs TRBV19 and TRBJ2-2; D is possibly TRBD2 (5 bases). The V gene's germline CDR1 is LNHDA and CDR2 SQIVND (reference sequence). This CDR3 region has 13 residues. Trimming took 6 bases from V and 3 from J, leaving 8 bases between them. The CDR3 DNA follows: TGTGCCAGTAGCGGGGTGTACACCGGGGAGCTGTTTTTT. Translation gives CASSGVYTGELFF.

In the case of this clone: The sample contains more than one DNA sequence encoding this CDR3. The chain links TRBV9 to TRBJ1-2, with D hard to call. Germline CDR1 is SGDLS and CDR2 is YYNGEE. The CDR3 extends over 12 amino acids. V lost 0 bases and J lost 5, with 5 bases in between. The CDR3 reads CASSVGGYGYTF. CDR3 nucleotide sequence: TGTGCCAGCAGCGTAGGAGGTTATGGCTACACCTTC.

This chain links TRBV19 with TRBJ2-6, with a tentative D call TRBD1 (6 bases). This CDR3 has 14 amino acids. Trimming took 5 bases from V and 3 from J, leaving 8 bases between them. Germline assignment: CDR1 LNHDA and CDR2 SQIVND (reference sequence). The CDR3 reads CASSFRGGANVLTF. The CDR3 coding sequence is TGTGCCAGTAGTTTCAGGGGTGGGGCCAACGTCCTGACTTTC.

J is TRBJ2-1 and V is TRBV7-2, with a weak D call TRBD2 (5 bases). This CDR3 region has 16 residues. Germline V CDR1 and CDR2: SGHTA, FQGNSA. V was cut by 2 bases and J by 5 bases, with 16 bases left in between. CDR3 in DNA: TGTGCCAGCAGCTTATTCGGAGGACCTCCCAACAATGAGCAGTTCTTC. Its translation is CASSLFGGPPNNEQFF.

Remarks on this clone: The same CDR3 can be traced to other DNA sequences in this sample. The V gene is TRBV19, the J gene TRBJ1-1, with TRBD1 as a possible D gene (5 bases). With 7 bases removed from V and 1 base from J, the gap between germline ends came to 7 bases. The CDR3 is 12 amino acids. Germline V CDR1 and CDR2: LNHDA, SQIVND (reference sequence). The CDR3 nucleotides read TGTGCCAGTATCGGGGGGAACACTGAAGCTTTCTTT. As protein: CASIGGNTEAFF.

CDR3 coding DNA: TGTGCCAGCAGTTACTTCGCAGGGGACACTGAAGCTTTCTTT. This encodes CASSYFAGDTEAFF. This chain connects TRBV6-5 to TRBJ1-1; perhaps TRBD1 as D (6 bases). CDR1 is MNHEY and CDR2 is SVGAGI in the germline V gene. This CDR3 has 14 residues. V was trimmed by 1 base and J by 3 bases, leaving 9 bases between them.

This clone turned up a few times. The chain links TRBV4-2 to TRBJ1-5; possible D gene TRBD1, 5 bases. Deletions cut 4 bases from V and 0 bases from J, with 13 bases between. CDR1 and CDR2 (germline): LGHNA, YNFKEQ. The CDR3 length is 16 residues. The CDR3 nucleotides are TGTGCCAGCAGCCTTACAGGAGGGCTTAGCAATCAGCCCCAGCATTTT. Amino acid sequence: CASSLTGGLSNQPQHF.

The V call is TRBV29-1, the J call TRBJ1-1; TRBD1 is a possible D gene (6 bases). This CDR3 contains 15 residues. Germline V lookup: CDR1 SQVTM, CDR2 ANQGSEA. V lost 6 bases and J 7 bases, leaving 24 bases between the germline ends. CDR3 protein: CSVGYTNWAGVEAFF. In nucleotides, the CDR3 is TGCAGCGTCGGATATACTAATTGGGCAGGGGTTGAAGCTTTCTTT. The full variable domain, its missing parts supplied by reference TRBV29-1 and TRBJ1-1, is SAVISQKPSRDICQRGTSLTIQCQVDSQVTMMFWYRQQPGQSLTLIATANQGSEATYESGFVIDKFPISRPNLTFSTLTVSNMSPEDSSIYLCSVGYTNWAGVEAFFGQGTRLTVV.

This clone has a single count. As DNA, the CDR3 is TGTGCCAGCAGCCCTGGACAGGGGGTAGGCTATGGCTACACCTTC. Translation: CASSPGQGVGYGYTF. The chain is built from TRBV5-4 and TRBJ1-2, with 10 bases aligning to TRBD1. After removal of 4 bases from V and 4 bases from J, the junction contained 7 bases not matched to a gene. The CDR3 consists of 15 residues. The V gene's germline CDR1 is SGHNT and CDR2 YYREEE (reference sequence).

This sequence joins TRBV7-6 and TRBJ2-1; no reliable D call. The V gene lost 7 bases and the J gene lost 7 bases, with 11 bases spanning the gap. Germline loops: CDR1 SGHVS, CDR2 FNYEAQ. The CDR3 loop spans 12 amino acids. The CDR3 nucleotides read TGTGCCAGCACGATAAGTGCGAATGAGCAGTTCTTC. It translates to CASTISANEQFF.

The CDR3 nucleotides read TGTGCCAGCAGCTTACGGCCAGGGTTAGAGACCCAGTACTTC. Translated: CASSLRPGLETQYF. This chain links TRBV7-8 with TRBJ2-5; D may be TRBD1 (5 bases). The CDR3 has 14 amino acids. Germline CDR1 reads SGHVS; CDR2 reads FQNEAQ. V was clipped by 2 bases and J by 4 bases, with 11 bases between them.